The 15 T cell receptor beta chains below come from one sample, sequenced in a study of Ad26.COV2.S vaccination and SARS-CoV-2 variants (dated by TCRdb to the early 2020s). The sample's treatment or condition label, in plain terms: some 20 received Ad26.COV2.S at low or high dose, single or two shots; 5 received placebo; per-sample allocation not given. Repertoires of vaccine and placebo recipients were sequenced from samples collected on day 63 after the first injection. Libraries were made using the immunoSEQ multiplex PCR assay. Drawn from immuneACCESS, this table holds only the in-frame rearrangements with V and J called that TCRdb kept. Clones are partly lost; checked studies trace under half to an unresolved V gene and leave the rest unexplained. Within this sample are around 450,000 clones, with approximately 90% of them counted one time only. The ten largest make up over 1.5% of the sample.

The source material was peripheral blood, sampled in a trial of Ad26.COV2.S vaccine versus placebo. The receptors come from a person between 18 and 65 years old who received the Ad26.COV2.S COVID-19 vaccine or a placebo.

The rearrangement links TRBV18 to TRBJ1-5; D possibly corresponds to TRBD1 (5 bases). V lost 3 bases and J lost 4, with 13 bases in between. Looked up from germline, CDR1 is KGHSH and CDR2 is LQKENI. The CDR3 loop spans 15 amino acids. Written as DNA, the CDR3 is TGTGCCAGCTCACCGTCCTCGGGGCGTAATCAGCCCCAGCATTTT. Its protein is CASSPSSGRNQPQHF.

The gene calls are TRBV10-3 and TRBJ2-4; D possibly uses TRBD1 or TRBD2 (5 bases each). Germline V gene sequence: CDR1 ENHRY, CDR2 SYGVKD. Trimming removed 3 bases from V and 8 bases from J, with 26 bases in between. There are 18 residues in the CDR3. The CDR3 region has the DNA TGTGCCATCAGTGACAAGTTTGCCGGGACCCCGAGGTCGGACATTCAGTACTTC. This gives the protein CAISDKFAGTPRSDIQYF.

In DNA, the CDR3 is TGTGCCAGCTCACCACGGAGTCAGCTGAACACTGAAGCTTTCTTT. It specifies CASSPRSQLNTEAFF. The V and J genes are TRBV18 and TRBJ1-1, with unresolved D. The CDR3 loop spans 15 amino acids. V was clipped by 1 base and J by 0 bases, with 9 bases between them. The germline gives CDR1 KGHSH, CDR2 LQKENI.

This chain links TRBV7-9 with TRBJ2-1, with D possibly being TRBD2 (7 bases). Germline V gives CDR1 SEHNR, CDR2 FQNEAQ (reference sequence). The CDR3 loop spans 16 amino acids. Trimming shortened V by 1 base and J by 3 bases, and 13 bases separated the two germline ends. CDR3 amino acids: CASSLVAGALYNEQFF. Written as DNA, the CDR3 is TGTGCCAGCAGCTTAGTGGCGGGGGCCCTCTACAATGAGCAGTTCTTC.

The chain carries TRBV25-1 and TRBJ2-5; D perhaps matches TRBD1 (6 bases). CDR1 is MGHDK, CDR2 SYGVNS, per germline. V shed 5 bases and J shed 1 base, with 14 bases lying between them. The CDR3 totals 15 residues. The CDR3 loop reads CASSPTGEIQETQYF. DNA for the CDR3: TGTGCCAGCAGTCCGACAGGAGAAATCCAAGAGACCCAGTACTTC. Based on the CDR3 plus reference TRBV25-1 and TRBJ2-5, the full variable domain is EADIYQTPRYLVIGTGKKITLECSQTMGHDKMYWYQQDPGMELHLIHYSYGVNSTEKGDLSSESTVSRIRTEHFPLTLESARPSHTSQYLCASSPTGEIQETQYFGPGTRLLVL.

V usage is TRBV24-1 and J usage is TRBJ2-7, with D perhaps matching TRBD2 (5 bases). Germline CDR1 KGHDR, CDR2 SFDVKD. CDR3 size: 14 residues. The V and J ends lost 5 bases and 0 bases respectively, with 10 bases between them. CDR3 bases: TGTGCCACCAGTGCGGGCGGACTCTCCTACGAGCAGTACTTC. Translated: CATSAGGLSYEQYF.

This chain links TRBV25-1 with TRBJ1-2, with unresolved D. This CDR3 has 13 amino acids. Trimming stripped 6 bases from V and 1 base from J, with 9 bases between. Germline values: CDR1 MGHDK, CDR2 SYGVNS. The DNA of the CDR3 is TGTGCCAGCAGGAGGGAAGATAACTATGGCTACACCTTC. Encoded protein: CASRREDNYGYTF.

The CDR3 sequence: CASSQSGNTEAFF. The CDR3 region has the DNA TGCGCCAGCAGTCAATCGGGGAACACTGAAGCTTTCTTT. V gene TRBV23-1 combines with J gene TRBJ1-1; no reliable D call. TRBV23-1 is designated an ORF whose function remains uncertain. The CDR3 length is 13 residues. The germline V and J ends were trimmed by 0 bases and 1 base, with 3 bases remaining between them.

V gene TRBV18 combines with J gene TRBJ1-1; 7 positions agree with TRBD1. The CDR3 spans 15 residues. Per germline, CDR1 KGHSH and CDR2 LQKENI. The V segment lost 5 bases and the J segment 5 bases; nucleotides outside the gene matches: 11. The CDR3 nucleotides are TGTGCCAGCTCAACAAACAGGGGAGGGGGTACTGAAGCTTTCTTT. Translation: CASSTNRGGGTEAFF. The complete variable domain, with remaining parts taken from reference TRBV18 and TRBJ1-1, reads NAGVMQNPRHLVRRRGQEARLRCSPMKGHSHVYWYRQLPEEGLKFMVYLQKENIIDESGMPKERFSAEFPKEGPSILRIQQVVRGDSAAYFCASSTNRGGGTEAFFGQGTRLTVV.

This rearrangement joins TRBV24-1 to TRBJ2-7, with no clear D. This CDR3 comprises 13 residues. Germline loops: CDR1 KGHDR, CDR2 SFDVKD. Between the trimmed V and J ends, which lost 3 bases and 6 bases, there was a span of 11 bases. CDR3 DNA: TGTGCCACCAGTGATCGCGATTCAAGCGAGCAGTACTTC. Protein product: CATSDRDSSEQYF.

The V and J genes are TRBV6-4 and TRBJ2-6; D remains ambiguous. The CDR3 runs 18 residues. The germline V and J ends were trimmed by 5 bases and 1 base, with 18 bases remaining between them. Per the germline V gene, CDR1 is MRHNA and CDR2 is SNTAGT. The CDR3 reads CASSPNPVGYSGANVLTF. The CDR3 nucleotides read TGTGCCAGCAGTCCCAACCCCGTTGGGTATTCTGGGGCCAACGTCCTGACTTTC.

This clone was seen just once. V and J are TRBV28 and TRBJ2-7; 9 bases are a match to TRBD2. Unmatched junction bases numbered 5, after V lost 1 base and J lost 7 bases. The CDR3 loop spans 14 amino acids. Germline values: CDR1 MDHEN, CDR2 SYDVKM. CDR3 DNA: TGTGCCAGCAGTTTATCTAGCGGGACTAGGGAGCAGTACTTC. Protein sequence: CASSLSSGTREQYF.

The J gene is TRBJ2-5, the V gene TRBV5-1; TRBD2 matches 11 bases. The trim removed 3 bases at V and 2 bases at J, leaving 3 bases unmatched. Germline CDR1 SGHRS, CDR2 YFSETQ. The CDR3 spans 15 residues. The CDR3 loop is CASSWGTSGQETQYF. The CDR3 DNA follows: TGCGCCAGCAGCTGGGGGACTAGCGGACAAGAGACCCAGTACTTC. The full variable domain, with the rest looked up from reference TRBV5-1 and TRBJ2-5, is KAGVTQTPRYLIKTRGQQVTLSCSPISGHRSVSWYQQTPGQGLQFLFEYFSETQRNKGNFPGRFSGRQFSNSRSEMNVSTLELGDSALYLCASSWGTSGQETQYFGPGTRLLVL.

The chain carries TRBV2 and TRBJ2-7; no clear D. Germline V gene sequence: CDR1 SNHLY, CDR2 FYNNEI. The CDR3 sequence is 14 residues long. V was pared by 0 bases and J by 3 bases, with 9 bases between. The CDR3 nucleotides read TGTGCCAGCAGTGAAGCCACCCCCATCTACGAGCAGTACTTC. Its translation is CASSEATPIYEQYF.

CDR3 sequence reads: CASSLGGIRRETQYF. CDR3 in DNA: TGTGCCAGCAGCTTAGGAGGGATCCGACGAGAGACCCAGTACTTC. The chain combines TRBV7-2 with TRBJ2-5; tentatively, D is TRBD2 (5 bases). The CDR3 length is 15 residues. CDR1 and CDR2 from the germline V gene are SGHTA and FQGNSA. Trimming took 1 base from V and 4 from J, leaving 13 bases between them. Combining the CDR3 with reference TRBV7-2 and TRBJ2-5 gives the whole variable domain GAGVSQSPSNKVTEKGKDVELRCDPISGHTALYWYRQSLGQGLEFLIYFQGNSAPDKSGLPSDRFSAERTGGSVSTLTIQRTQQEDSAVYLCASSLGGIRRETQYFGPGTRLLVL.